Following are 24 T cell receptor beta chains from one sample sequenced in a study of chemoradiotherapy in HPV16-positive cancers. Only in-frame clones appear in the TCRdb table, and some are missing; sequencing was by immunoSEQ multiplex PCR. The repertoire holds about 66,000 clones, with 88% as singletons. The sample here was blood, taken from a patient who underwent chemoradiotherapy. Receptors were obtained from a human donor with HPV-associated anogenital cancer.

The genes are TRBV25-1 and TRBJ1-2, with 10 bases identical to TRBD1. CDR1 and CDR2 (germline): MGHDK, SYGVNS. The junction had 5 bases not matched to a gene; V was cut back by 3 bases and J by 4 bases. This CDR3 comprises 15 residues. The CDR3: CASSDGTGALYGYTF. CDR3 DNA: TGTGCCAGCAGTGATGGGACAGGGGCCCTCTATGGCTACACCTTC.

The genes are TRBV18 and TRBJ1-1; D ambiguous. Per the germline V gene, CDR1 is KGHSH and CDR2 is LQKENI. The CDR3 is 15 residues long. The ends were cut back, 3 bases at V and 0 bases at J, with 11 bases in the middle. The CDR3 sequence: CASSPEQVLNTEAFF. In DNA, the CDR3 is TGTGCCAGCTCACCGGAGCAGGTCCTGAACACTGAAGCTTTCTTT.

In regard to this clone: Its ends do not fully match the called genes, so a read error is possible. In the same sample, other DNA sequences code for this CDR3. The chain joins TRBV6-5 to TRBJ1-1; D gene unclear. This CDR3 region has 13 residues. Germline V gives CDR1 MNHEY, CDR2 SVGAGI. The CDR3 sequence is CASSPTGNTEAFF. In DNA, the CDR3 is TGTGCCAGCAGCCCAACTGGTAACACTGAGGCTTTCTTT.

This clone was seen just once. The chain couples TRBV13 to TRBJ2-2; D may match TRBD1 or TRBD2 (5 bases each). Germline CDR1 reads PRHDT; CDR2 reads FYEKMQ (reference sequence). This CDR3 is built from 15 residues. The germline V and J ends were trimmed by 5 bases and 0 bases, with 10 bases remaining between them. CDR3 nucleotides: TGTGCCAGCAGCCCGGGACGACCGAACACCGGGGAGCTGTTTTTT. Amino acid sequence: CASSPGRPNTGELFF.

The chain has TRBV28 and TRBJ1-2; TRBD1 aligns across 9 bases. The junction had 4 bases not matched to a gene; V was cut back by 4 bases and J by 1 base. CDR3 length: 15 residues. Per germline, CDR1 MDHEN and CDR2 SYDVKM. CDR3 sequence: CASSSQGAGNYGYTF. In DNA form, the CDR3 reads TGTGCCAGCAGTTCACAGGGGGCGGGTAACTATGGCTACACCTTC.

The V and J genes are TRBV9 and TRBJ1-3; D is unclear. CDR1 and CDR2 from the germline V gene are SGDLS and YYNGEE. This CDR3 has 17 residues. Trimming stripped 4 bases from V and 0 bases from J, with 17 bases between. The CDR3 coding sequence is TGTGCCAGCAGCATTGGACCTGATCTCTTCTCTGGAAACACCATATATTTT. Translation gives CASSIGPDLFSGNTIYF.

This chain uses TRBV4-1 with TRBJ1-2; D not certain. Per the germline V gene, CDR1 is MGHRA and CDR2 is YSYEKL. The CDR3 runs to 14 residues. Trimming left V 2 bases short and J 3 bases short, with 10 bases between. The chain's CDR3 is CASSQQQRDYGYTF. The DNA of the CDR3 is TGCGCCAGCAGCCAACAACAGCGAGACTATGGCTACACCTTC.

This clone was counted only a few times. The rearrangement uses TRBV7-9 and TRBJ2-5; no firm D call. Per germline, CDR1 SEHNR and CDR2 FQNEAQ (reference sequence). This CDR3 is built from 12 residues. V lost 3 bases to trimming and J lost 5 bases, with 7 bases between them. CDR3 sequence: CASSFLDETQYF. The CDR3 bases are TGTGCCAGCAGCTTTCTTGACGAGACCCAGTACTTC.

The genes are TRBV27 and TRBJ2-7, with 7 bases that match TRBD2. Germline lookup yields CDR1 MNHEY and CDR2 SMNVEV (reference sequence). The CDR3 contains 14 residues. The J segment lost 4 bases and the V segment lost 7 bases, leaving 10 bases of the junction unmatched. CDR3: CASNVGGGSYEQYF. In nucleotides, the CDR3 is TGTGCCAGCAACGTCGGTGGCGGGAGTTACGAGCAGTACTTC.

The V call is TRBV30, the J call TRBJ2-7, with 8 nucleotides matching TRBD1. Germline V gene lookup returns CDR1 GTSNPN and CDR2 SVGIG (reference sequence). V trimming: 4 bases; J trimming: 0 bases; junction bases outside the gene matches: 20. CDR3 length: 19 amino acids. For the CDR3, the DNA is TGTGCCTGGACCCCTCCGTACCCTCCGACAGGGGCCCTCTCCTACGAGCAGTACTTC. Amino acid sequence: CAWTPPYPPTGALSYEQYF.

The chain recombines TRBV4-1 with TRBJ1-4; D ambiguous. The CDR3 is 16 amino acids. Germline V gene sequence: CDR1 MGHRA, CDR2 YSYEKL. V was trimmed by 1 base and J by 10 bases, leaving 19 bases between them. The CDR3, as DNA: TGCGCCAGCAGCCAAGTCTCCGACCCCCTATCAACAAAACTGTTTTTT. Residues: CASSQVSDPLSTKLFF.

This chain links TRBV27 with TRBJ2-1; 8 nucleotides line up with TRBD2. CDR1 is MNHEY and CDR2 is SMNVEV in the germline V gene (reference sequence). V trimming: 6 bases; J trimming: 4 bases; junction bases outside the gene matches: 2. This CDR3 has 13 residues. Here the CDR3 DNA reads TGTGCCAGCAGCCGGGAGGGTTACAATGAGCAGTTCTTC. It yields the protein CASSREGYNEQFF.

The DNA of the CDR3 is TGTGCCAGCAGAGATACAGGTTACACTGAAGCTTTCTTT. Translation gives CASRDTGYTEAFF. The V gene is TRBV6-1, the J gene TRBJ1-1; a possible D gene is TRBD1 (5 bases). The CDR3 spans 13 residues. Germline V gene data show CDR1 as MNHNS and CDR2 as SASEGT. V shed 6 bases and J shed 3 bases, with 11 bases lying between them.

The chain links TRBV6-6 to TRBJ2-1, with D uncertain. Trimming left V 3 bases short and J 10 bases short, with 7 bases between. The CDR3 spans 11 residues. Germline CDR1 is MNHNY and CDR2 is SVGAGI (reference sequence). The CDR3 region has the DNA TGTGCCAGCAGTTATTCCGAGGAGCAGTTCTTC. Its protein is CASSYSEEQFF.

V usage is TRBV5-4 and J usage is TRBJ1-3; TRBD1 agrees at 7 bases. Germline V gene data show CDR1 as SGHNT and CDR2 as YYREEE (reference sequence). V was clipped by 4 bases and J by 4 bases; unmatched bases: 5. This CDR3 is built from 14 residues. As DNA, the CDR3 is TGTGCCAGCAGCCCGACAGGGTCCGGAAACACCATATATTTT. It specifies CASSPTGSGNTIYF.

The chain has TRBV5-4 and TRBJ1-1; 12 bases line up with TRBD1. After removal of 4 bases from V and 0 bases from J, the junction contained 10 bases not matched to a gene. The germline CDR1 and CDR2 sequences are SGHNT and YYREEE (reference sequence). The CDR3 contains 18 residues. The CDR3 is CASSRVGTGGQMNTEAFF. For the CDR3, the DNA is TGTGCCAGCAGCAGGGTAGGGACAGGGGGCCAGATGAACACTGAAGCTTTCTTT.

This clone has just one count. CDR3 protein: CSVDRGSYNEQFF. The CDR3 DNA follows: TGCAGCGTTGACAGGGGCTCCTACAATGAGCAGTTCTTC. The chain combines TRBV29-1 with TRBJ2-1; perhaps TRBD1 as D (6 bases). CDR1 is SQVTM and CDR2 is ANQGSEA in the germline V gene. Trimming pared 3 bases from V and 0 bases from J, leaving 6 bases between. This CDR3 comprises 13 residues.

The CDR3 is CASSLQIGNAEAFF. The DNA of the CDR3 is TGCGCCAGCAGCTTGCAAATCGGAAACGCTGAAGCTTTCTTT. The V and J genes are TRBV5-1 and TRBJ1-1; D unresolved. This CDR3 has 14 residues. Germline assignment: CDR1 SGHRS and CDR2 YFSETQ. V gave up 1 base and J gave up 6 bases, with 13 bases separating them.

The genes are TRBV5-4 and TRBJ2-2; D gene uncertain. Germline V gives CDR1 SGHNT, CDR2 YYREEE (reference sequence). Trimming stripped 3 bases from V and 1 base from J, with 10 bases between. The CDR3 consists of 15 residues. CDR3 nucleotide sequence: TGTGCCAGCAGCTCATGGGCCGAGAACACCGGGGAGCTGTTTTTT. Translation: CASSSWAENTGELFF.

The chain links TRBV6-1 to TRBJ1-5, with 8 positions matching TRBD1. The germline V gene encodes CDR1 MNHNS and CDR2 SASEGT. The junction had 13 bases not matched to a gene; V was cut back by 8 bases and J by 7 bases. CDR3 length: 15 amino acids. The CDR3, as DNA: TGTGCCAGCGTAGAATCCAGGGGGCGAGGGCAGCCCCAGCATTTT. Its protein is CASVESRGRGQPQHF.

The V gene is TRBV7-2, the J gene TRBJ2-1, with D possibly matching TRBD2 (5 bases). In germline, CDR1 is SGHTA, CDR2 FQGNSA. This CDR3 has 15 amino acids. The V end was cut by 1 base, the J end by 3 bases, with 10 bases between. CDR3 nucleotides: TGTGCCAGCAGCTTAGTCAAACTAGGCTACAATGAGCAGTTCTTC. Its protein product is CASSLVKLGYNEQFF.

This chain uses TRBV20-1 with TRBJ2-7; D might be TRBD2 (6 bases). Trimming stripped 1 base from V and 7 bases from J, with 8 bases between. This CDR3 is built from 11 residues. Per germline, CDR1 DFQATT and CDR2 SNEGSKA (reference sequence). The chain's CDR3 is CSARGGGEQYF. The CDR3 DNA reads as TGCAGTGCTAGAGGGGGAGGTGAGCAGTACTTC.

The chain links TRBV18 to TRBJ2-3, with 12 bases matching TRBD2. CDR1 and CDR2 from the germline V gene are KGHSH and LQKENI. J lost 4 bases, V lost 3 bases, and 8 bases had no gene match. This CDR3 has 17 amino acids. The CDR3 region is CASSPGLAGRIPDTQYF. CDR3 bases: TGTGCCAGCTCACCCGGACTAGCGGGGAGGATCCCAGATACGCAGTATTTT.

The rearrangement uses TRBV2 and TRBJ1-6, with TRBD1 as a possible D gene (6 bases). From germline, CDR1 is SNHLY and CDR2 FYNNEI. Trimming shortened V by 3 bases and J by 13 bases, and 7 bases separated the two germline ends. The CDR3 sequence is 11 residues long. The CDR3 DNA sequence: TGTGCCAGCAGTGAGGGACATCCCCTCCACTTT. As protein: CASSEGHPLHF.